Reported below is one T cell receptor beta chain. Germline trimming cut 6 bases from V and 5 bases from J; bases unmatched to any gene: 15. In germline, CDR1 is MNHEY, CDR2 SMNVEV (reference sequence). The CDR3 has 16 amino acids. This entry belongs to a study of blood T cell repertoires in COVID-19. In the authors' workflow: Amplification from reference gene primers served as the basis for estimated nucleated cell counts. Using immunoSEQ multiplex PCR, the repertoire was profiled, and TCRdb retains in-frame clones only, with some absent. The V and J calls and the clone size are those of that table, but D and trimming were determined from the DNA. Seen here are more than 25,000 clones, roughly 88% observed once, and the top ten hold around 30%. During active infection, Seattle patients enrolled and were then monitored through disease.

The sequence was collected from a woman of 80 years or more with COVID-19, enrolled during active disease. Sequencing input: peripheral blood. The chain has TRBV27 and TRBJ2-5; TRBD2 aligns across 7 bases. Written as DNA, the CDR3 is TGTGCCAGCAGCAACCGTCGGGGGAGGGATCGGGAGACCCAGTACTTC. Translated: CASSNRRGRDRETQYF.